This T cell receptor (beta chain) was recorded in a study of T cell changes during pregnancy in multiple sclerosis. This table comes from immunoSEQ multiplex PCR, and its TCRdb copy is limited to in-frame clones, with some not included. The sample contains around 88,000 clones, approximately 92% of which appear only once. The CDR3 length is 14 residues. The germline V gene has CDR1 MRHNA and CDR2 SNTAGT. V was cut by 4 bases and J by 3 bases, with 9 bases left in between. The material was peripheral blood, obtained in the first trimester of pregnancy. V is TRBV6-4 and J is TRBJ2-2, with unresolved D. This TCR was recovered from a female donor with multiple sclerosis, enrolled in a pregnancy study. The CDR3, as DNA: TGTGCCAGCAGTGTGCAGTCCCACACCGGGGAGCTGTTTTTT. Its translation is CASSVQSHTGELFF.